This T cell receptor (beta chain) was recorded in a study of regulatory T cells in long-lasting Graves disease. Study-wide background: Disease was considered persistent Graves' disease after over 5 years of antithyroid drugs (with positive TSH receptor antibodies).

Trimming took off 5 bases at V and 2 bases at J, with 13 bases between the two ends. The CDR3 has 13 amino acids. Germline V gene sequence: CDR1 DFQATT, CDR2 SNEGSKA (reference sequence). Study-level results: Persistent Graves' cases showed lower TCR diversity than newly diagnosed cases.

Time point defined: persistent/refractory GD, antithyroid drugs over 5 years with positive TRAb. RNA from PBMCs was the source of the TCR library. An endocrinology department in Xi'an, China, recruited the patients. Sequencing libraries for TCR beta were prepared with iRepertoire HTBI primers and Arm-PCR of CDR3 regions. TCRdb fed the multiplex PCR reads into MiXCR, producing one record per CDR3 protein. The sample lists 600,000 to 850,000 distinct CDR3 sequences, about 32% occurring once. Regarding this clonotype: Its antigen is unknown.

The sequence came from a female donor with Graves disease. V usage is TRBV20-1 and J usage is TRBJ2-7; D is unclear. The specimen comprised peripheral blood mononuclear cells (PBMCs), sampled when the disease was refractory, from a patient treated with antithyroid drugs. The CDR3: CSAWASSPYEQYF. Written as DNA, the CDR3 is TGCAGTGCTTGGGCCAGTTCCCCCTACGAGCAGTACTTC.